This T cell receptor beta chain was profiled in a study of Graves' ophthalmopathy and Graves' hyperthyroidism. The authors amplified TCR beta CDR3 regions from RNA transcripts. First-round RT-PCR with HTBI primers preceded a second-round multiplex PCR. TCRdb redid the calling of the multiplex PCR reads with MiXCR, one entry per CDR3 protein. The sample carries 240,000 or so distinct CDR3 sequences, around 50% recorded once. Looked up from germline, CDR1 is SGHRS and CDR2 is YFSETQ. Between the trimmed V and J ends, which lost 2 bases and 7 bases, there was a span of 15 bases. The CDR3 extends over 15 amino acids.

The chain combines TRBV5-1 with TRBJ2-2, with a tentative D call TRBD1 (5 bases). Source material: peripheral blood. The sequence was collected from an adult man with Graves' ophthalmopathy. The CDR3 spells CASSFQGRVDGELFF. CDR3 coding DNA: TGCGCCAGCAGCTTTCAGGGTCGGGTGGACGGGGAGCTGTTTTTT.